The clone carrying this T cell receptor (beta chain) appeared a few times. The antigen is unknown. The data originate from a study of blood T cells in healthy people across ages. Study conclusions and caveats: Compared with aged donors, long-lived donors showed fewer expanded clones, suggesting selection.

The V gene lost 2 bases and the J gene lost 8 bases, with 13 bases spanning the gap. This CDR3 is built from 14 residues. Germline V lookup: CDR1 MNHEY, CDR2 SVGEGT. A second PCR, run for about 6 to 11 cycles, used a sample-barcoded 5' primer plus a J-beta primer mix. TCRdb reprocessed the 5' RACE reads via MiXCR and lists one record per CDR3 protein. Altogether about 800,000 distinct CDR3 sequences are present, around a quarter being singletons, with the ten largest covering more than 3%. This sample was also put to use in a study of T cells of mothers and their children.

This rearrangement joins TRBV6-2 or TRBV6-3 to TRBJ2-1, with D perhaps matching TRBD1 (5 bases). This clonotype was obtained from a boy aged 10-17 years in good health. Sample: blood. The CDR3 is CASSYGASLDEQFF. CDR3 sequence (DNA): TGTGCCAGCAGTTACGGGGCCAGCCTCGATGAGCAGTTCTTC.